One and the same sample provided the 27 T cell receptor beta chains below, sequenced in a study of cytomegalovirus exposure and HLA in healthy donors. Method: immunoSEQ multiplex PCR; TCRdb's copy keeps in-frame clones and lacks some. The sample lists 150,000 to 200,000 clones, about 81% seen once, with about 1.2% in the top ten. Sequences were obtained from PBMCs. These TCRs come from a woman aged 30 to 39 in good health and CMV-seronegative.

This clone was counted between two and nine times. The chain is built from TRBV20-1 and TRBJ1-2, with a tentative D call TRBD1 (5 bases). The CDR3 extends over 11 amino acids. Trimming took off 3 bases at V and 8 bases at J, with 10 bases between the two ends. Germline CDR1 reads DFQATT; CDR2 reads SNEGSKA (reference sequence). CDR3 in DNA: TGCAGTGCTAGCAAACAGGCGGGCTACACCTTC. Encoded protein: CSASKQAGYTF.

In DNA form, the CDR3 reads TGTGCCAGCAGTGAAGGTGGCATTAGGGACTCCCTCCACTTT. It encodes CASSEGGIRDSLHF. V usage is TRBV6-1 and J usage is TRBJ1-6, with D possibly TRBD1 on 5 matching bases. The CDR3 totals 14 residues. Between the trimmed V and J ends, which lost 1 base and 14 bases, there was a span of 15 bases. CDR1 is MNHNS and CDR2 is SASEGT in the germline V gene.

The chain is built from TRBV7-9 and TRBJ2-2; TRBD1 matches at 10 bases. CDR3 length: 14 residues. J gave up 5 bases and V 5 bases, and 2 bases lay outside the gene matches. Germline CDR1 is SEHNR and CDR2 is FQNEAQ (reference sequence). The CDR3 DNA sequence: TGTGCCAGCAGCAAGGACAGGGGGACCGGGGAGCTGTTTTTT. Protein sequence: CASSKDRGTGELFF. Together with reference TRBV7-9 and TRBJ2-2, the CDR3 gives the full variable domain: DTGVSQNPRHKITKRGQNVTFRCDPISEHNRLYWYRQTLGQGPEFLTYFQNEAQLEKSRLLSDRFSAERPKGSFSTLEIQRTEQGDSAMYLCASSKDRGTGELFFGEGSRLTVL.

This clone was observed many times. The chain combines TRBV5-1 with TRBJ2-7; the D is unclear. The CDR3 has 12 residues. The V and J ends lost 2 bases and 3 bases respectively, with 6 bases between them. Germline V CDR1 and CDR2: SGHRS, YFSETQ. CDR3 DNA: TGCGCCAGCAGCTTCCTTCTCTACGAGCAGTACTTC. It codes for CASSFLLYEQYF.

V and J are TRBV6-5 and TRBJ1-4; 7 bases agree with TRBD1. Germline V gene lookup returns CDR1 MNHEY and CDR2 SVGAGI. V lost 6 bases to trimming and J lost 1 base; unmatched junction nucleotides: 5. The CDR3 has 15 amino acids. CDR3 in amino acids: CASSPTGVTNEKLFF. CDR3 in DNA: TGTGCCAGCAGCCCAACAGGGGTAACTAATGAAAAACTGTTTTTT.

The CDR3 is CASSRGTGASPLHF. The DNA of the CDR3 is TGTGCCAGCAGCCGCGGGACAGGGGCTTCACCCCTCCACTTT. The gene calls are TRBV28 and TRBJ1-6; 10 bases are a match to TRBD1. This CDR3 comprises 14 residues. Germline-derived CDR1 and CDR2 are MDHEN and SYDVKM. The junction had 5 bases not matched to a gene; V was cut back by 6 bases and J by 9 bases.

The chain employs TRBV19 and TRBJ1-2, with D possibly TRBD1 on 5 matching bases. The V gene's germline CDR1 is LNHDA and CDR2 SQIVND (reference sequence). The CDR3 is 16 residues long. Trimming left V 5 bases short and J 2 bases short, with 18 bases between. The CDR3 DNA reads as TGTGCCAGTAGTCCCACGGTTGAGACAGCGAACTATGGCTACACCTTC. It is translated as CASSPTVETANYGYTF. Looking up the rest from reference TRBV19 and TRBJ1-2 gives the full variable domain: DGGITQSPKYLFRKEGQNVTLSCEQNLNHDAMYWYRQDPGQGLRLIYYSQIVNDFQKGDIAEGYSVSREKKESFPLTVTSAQKNPTAFYLCASSPTVETANYGYTFGSGTRLTVV.

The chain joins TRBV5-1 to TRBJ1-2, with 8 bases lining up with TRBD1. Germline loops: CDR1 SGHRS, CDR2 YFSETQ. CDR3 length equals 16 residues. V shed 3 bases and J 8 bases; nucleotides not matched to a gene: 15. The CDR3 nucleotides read TGCGCCAGCAGCTCCCGACAGGGGAGGGCTCCGGGGGGCTACACCTTC. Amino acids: CASSSRQGRAPGGYTF.

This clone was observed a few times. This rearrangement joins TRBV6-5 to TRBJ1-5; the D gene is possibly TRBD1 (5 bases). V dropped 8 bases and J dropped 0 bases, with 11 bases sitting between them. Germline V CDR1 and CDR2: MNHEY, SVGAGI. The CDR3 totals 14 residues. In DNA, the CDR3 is TGTGCCAGCGCGACAGCTTATAGCAATCAGCCCCAGCATTTT. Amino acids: CASATAYSNQPQHF.

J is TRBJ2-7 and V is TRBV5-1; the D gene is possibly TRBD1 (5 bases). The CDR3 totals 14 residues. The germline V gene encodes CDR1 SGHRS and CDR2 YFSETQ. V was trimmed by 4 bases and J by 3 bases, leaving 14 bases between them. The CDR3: CASSNPDSLYEQYF. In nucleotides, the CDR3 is TGCGCCAGCAGCAACCCAGACAGTCTCTACGAGCAGTACTTC.

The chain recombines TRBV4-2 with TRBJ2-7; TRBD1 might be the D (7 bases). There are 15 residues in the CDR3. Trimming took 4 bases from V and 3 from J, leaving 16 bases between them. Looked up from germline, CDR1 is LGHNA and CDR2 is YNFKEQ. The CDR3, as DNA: TGTGCCAGCAGCCTAACCAGGGGGGCCATCTACGAGCAGTACTTC. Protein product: CASSLTRGAIYEQYF.

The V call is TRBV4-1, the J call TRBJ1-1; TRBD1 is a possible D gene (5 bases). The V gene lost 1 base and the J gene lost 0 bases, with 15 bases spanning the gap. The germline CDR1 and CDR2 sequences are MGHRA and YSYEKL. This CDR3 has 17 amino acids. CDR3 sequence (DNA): TGCGCCAGCAGCCAAGTCTTTTCAGGCAGGGTGAACACTGAAGCTTTCTTT. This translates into CASSQVFSGRVNTEAFF.

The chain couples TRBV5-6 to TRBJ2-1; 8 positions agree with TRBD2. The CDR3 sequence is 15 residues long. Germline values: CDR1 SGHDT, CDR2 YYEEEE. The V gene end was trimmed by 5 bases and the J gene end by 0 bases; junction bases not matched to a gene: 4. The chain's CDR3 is CASSQREPSYNEQFF. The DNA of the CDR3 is TGTGCCAGCAGTCAGCGGGAGCCCTCCTACAATGAGCAGTTCTTC.

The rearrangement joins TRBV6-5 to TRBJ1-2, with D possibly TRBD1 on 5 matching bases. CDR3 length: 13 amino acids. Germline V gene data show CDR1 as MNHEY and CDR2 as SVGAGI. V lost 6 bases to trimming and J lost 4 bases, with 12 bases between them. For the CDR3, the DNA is TGTGCCAGCAGGGAGGGGACGCCCTATGGCTACACCTTC. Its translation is CASREGTPYGYTF.

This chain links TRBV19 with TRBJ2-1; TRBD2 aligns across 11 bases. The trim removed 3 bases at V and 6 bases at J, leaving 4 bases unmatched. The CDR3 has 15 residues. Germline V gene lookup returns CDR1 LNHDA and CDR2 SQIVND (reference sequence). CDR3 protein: CASSILAGGGNEQFF. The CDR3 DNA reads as TGTGCCAGTAGTATTCTAGCGGGAGGCGGCAATGAGCAGTTCTTC.

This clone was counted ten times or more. The CDR3 reads CASSTEGHEKLFF. CDR3 DNA sequence: TGCGCCAGCAGCACGGAGGGGCATGAAAAACTGTTTTTT. The genes are TRBV5-1 and TRBJ1-4, with a weak D call TRBD1 (5 bases). Looked up from germline, CDR1 is SGHRS and CDR2 is YFSETQ. This CDR3 has 13 amino acids. V lost 4 bases and J 6 bases, leaving 10 bases between the germline ends.

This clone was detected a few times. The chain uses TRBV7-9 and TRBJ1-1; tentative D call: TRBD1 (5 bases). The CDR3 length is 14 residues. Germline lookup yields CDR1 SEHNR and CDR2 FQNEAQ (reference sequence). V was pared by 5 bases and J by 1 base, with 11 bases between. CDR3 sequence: CASSANTGNTEAFF. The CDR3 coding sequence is TGTGCCAGCAGCGCAAATACAGGGAACACTGAAGCTTTCTTT.

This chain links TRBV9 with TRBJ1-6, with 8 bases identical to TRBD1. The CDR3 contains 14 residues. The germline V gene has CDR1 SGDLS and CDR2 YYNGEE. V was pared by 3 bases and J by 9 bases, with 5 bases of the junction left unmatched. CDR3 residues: CASSEQGGGSPLHF. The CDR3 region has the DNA TGTGCCAGCAGCGAACAGGGGGGGGGTTCACCCCTCCACTTT. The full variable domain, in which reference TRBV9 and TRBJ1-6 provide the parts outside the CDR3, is DSGVTQTPKHLITATGQRVTLRCSPRSGDLSVYWYQQSLDQGLQFLIQYYNGEERAKGNILERFSAQQFPDLHSELNLSSLELGDSALYFCASSEQGGGSPLHFGNGTRLTVT.

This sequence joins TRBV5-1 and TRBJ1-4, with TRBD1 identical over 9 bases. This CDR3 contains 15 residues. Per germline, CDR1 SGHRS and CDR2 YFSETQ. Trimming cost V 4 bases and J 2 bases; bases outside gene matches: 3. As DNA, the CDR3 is TGCGCCAGCAGCGTAGACAGGGGGACTAATGAAAAACTGTTTTTT. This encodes CASSVDRGTNEKLFF. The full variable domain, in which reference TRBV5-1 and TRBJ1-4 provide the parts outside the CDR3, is KAGVTQTPRYLIKTRGQQVTLSCSPISGHRSVSWYQQTPGQGLQFLFEYFSETQRNKGNFPGRFSGRQFSNSRSEMNVSTLELGDSALYLCASSVDRGTNEKLFFGSGTQLSVL.

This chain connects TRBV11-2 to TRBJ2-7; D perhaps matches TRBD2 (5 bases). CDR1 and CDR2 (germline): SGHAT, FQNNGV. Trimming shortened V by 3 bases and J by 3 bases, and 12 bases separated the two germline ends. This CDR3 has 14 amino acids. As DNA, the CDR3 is TGTGCCAGCAGCTTGGCCCTAGCCGTCTACGAGCAGTACTTC. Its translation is CASSLALAVYEQYF.

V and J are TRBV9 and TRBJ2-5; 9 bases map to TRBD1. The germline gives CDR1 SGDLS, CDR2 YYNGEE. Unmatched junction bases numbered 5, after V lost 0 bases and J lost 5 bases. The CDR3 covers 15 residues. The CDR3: CASSVETGGWETQYF. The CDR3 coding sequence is TGTGCCAGCAGCGTAGAGACAGGGGGTTGGGAGACCCAGTACTTC.

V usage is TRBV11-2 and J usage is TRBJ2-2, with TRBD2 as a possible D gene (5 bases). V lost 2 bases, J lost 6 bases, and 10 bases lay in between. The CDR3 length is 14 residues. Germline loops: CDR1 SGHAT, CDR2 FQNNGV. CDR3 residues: CASSLKPSPGELFF. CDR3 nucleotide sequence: TGTGCCAGCAGCTTAAAGCCTAGCCCCGGGGAGCTGTTTTTT. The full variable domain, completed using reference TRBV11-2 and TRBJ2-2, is EAGVAQSPRYKIIEKRQSVAFWCNPISGHATLYWYQQILGQGPKLLIQFQNNGVVDDSQLPKDRFSAERLKGVDSTLKIQPAKLEDSAVYLCASSLKPSPGELFFGEGSRLTVL.

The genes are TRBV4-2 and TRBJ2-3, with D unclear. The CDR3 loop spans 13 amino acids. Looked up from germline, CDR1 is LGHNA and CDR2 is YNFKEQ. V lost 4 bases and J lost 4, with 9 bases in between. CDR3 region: CASSPILADTQYF. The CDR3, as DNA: TGTGCCAGCAGCCCAATTCTAGCAGATACGCAGTATTTT.

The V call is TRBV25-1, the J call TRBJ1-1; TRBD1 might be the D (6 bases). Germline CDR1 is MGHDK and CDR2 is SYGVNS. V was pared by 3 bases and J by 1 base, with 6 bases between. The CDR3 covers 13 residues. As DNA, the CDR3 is TGTGCCAGCAGTGACAGGGGGAACACTGAAGCTTTCTTT. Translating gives CASSDRGNTEAFF.

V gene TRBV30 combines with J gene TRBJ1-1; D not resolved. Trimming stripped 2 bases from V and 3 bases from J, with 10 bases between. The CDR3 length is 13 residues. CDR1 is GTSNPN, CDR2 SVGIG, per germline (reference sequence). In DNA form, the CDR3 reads TGTGCCTGGAGTCCGGGGTCATACACTGAAGCTTTCTTT. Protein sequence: CAWSPGSYTEAFF.

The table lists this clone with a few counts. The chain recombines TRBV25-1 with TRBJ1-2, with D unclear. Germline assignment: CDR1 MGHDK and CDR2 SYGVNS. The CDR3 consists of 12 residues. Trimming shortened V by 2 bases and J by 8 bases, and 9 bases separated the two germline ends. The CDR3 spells CASSEGGGGYTF. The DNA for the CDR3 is TGTGCCAGCAGTGAAGGTGGAGGCGGCTACACCTTC.

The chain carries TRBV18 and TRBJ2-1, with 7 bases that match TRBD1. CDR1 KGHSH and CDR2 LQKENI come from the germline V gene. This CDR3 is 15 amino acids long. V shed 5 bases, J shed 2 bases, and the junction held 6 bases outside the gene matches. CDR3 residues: CASSWDSQTYNEQFF. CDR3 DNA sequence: TGTGCCAGCTCATGGGACAGCCAAACCTACAATGAGCAGTTCTTC.